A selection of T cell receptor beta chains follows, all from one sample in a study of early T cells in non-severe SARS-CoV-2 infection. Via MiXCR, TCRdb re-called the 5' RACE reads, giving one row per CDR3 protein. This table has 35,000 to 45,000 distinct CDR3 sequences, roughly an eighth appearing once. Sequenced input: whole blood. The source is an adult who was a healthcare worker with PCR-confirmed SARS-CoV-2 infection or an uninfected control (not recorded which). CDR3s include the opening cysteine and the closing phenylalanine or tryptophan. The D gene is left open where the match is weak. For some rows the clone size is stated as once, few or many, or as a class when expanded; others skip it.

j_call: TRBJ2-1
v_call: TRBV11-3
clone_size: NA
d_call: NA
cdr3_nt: TGTGCCAGCAGCTTAAGGCAGTACAATGAGCAGTTCTTC
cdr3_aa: CASSLRQYNEQFF

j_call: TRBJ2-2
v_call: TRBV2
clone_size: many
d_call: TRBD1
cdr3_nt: TGTGCCAGCAGACCGGGACAGGGGCTCACCGGGGAGCTGTTTTTT
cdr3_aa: CASRPGQGLTGELFF

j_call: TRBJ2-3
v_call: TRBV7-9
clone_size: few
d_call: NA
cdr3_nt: TGTGCCAGCAGTAAAAGTGAACCAGATACGCAGTATTTT
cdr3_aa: CASSKSEPDTQYF

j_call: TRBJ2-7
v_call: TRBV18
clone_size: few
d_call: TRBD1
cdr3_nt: TGTGCCAGCTCACCACTCCGGGACAGGGGTTACGAGCAGTACTTC
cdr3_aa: CASSPLRDRGYEQYF

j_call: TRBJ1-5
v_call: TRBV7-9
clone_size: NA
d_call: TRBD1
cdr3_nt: TGTGCCAGCAGCTTCTCCGGGACAGGAGGCCAGCCCCAGCATTTT
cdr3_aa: CASSFSGTGGQPQHF

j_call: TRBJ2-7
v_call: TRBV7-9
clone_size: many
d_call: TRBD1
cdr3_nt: TGTGCCAGCAGCTTATGGACAGGGGTCGGGGAGCAGTACTTC
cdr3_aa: CASSLWTGVGEQYF

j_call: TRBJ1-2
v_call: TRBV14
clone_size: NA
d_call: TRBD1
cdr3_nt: TGTGCCAGCAGCCCCCGTGACAGGGCCTATGGCTACACCTTC
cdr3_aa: CASSPRDRAYGYTF

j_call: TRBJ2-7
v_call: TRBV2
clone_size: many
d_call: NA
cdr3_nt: TGTGCCAGCAGTGAGGCGCGGGGAAGCTCCTACGAGCAGTACTTC
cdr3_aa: CASSEARGSSYEQYF

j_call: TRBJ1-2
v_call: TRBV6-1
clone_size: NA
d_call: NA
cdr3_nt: TGTGCCAGCAGTCCATGGACGGGCTATGGCTACACCTTC
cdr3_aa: CASSPWTGYGYTF

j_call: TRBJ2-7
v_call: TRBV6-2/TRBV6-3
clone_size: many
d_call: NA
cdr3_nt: TGTGCCAGCATGGAAGGACTCTCCTACGAGCAGTACTTC
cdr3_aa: CASMEGLSYEQYF

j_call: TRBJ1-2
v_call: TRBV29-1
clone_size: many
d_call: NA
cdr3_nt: TGCAGCGCGTACCGGGAGCCGGAGGGCTACACCTTC
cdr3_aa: CSAYREPEGYTF

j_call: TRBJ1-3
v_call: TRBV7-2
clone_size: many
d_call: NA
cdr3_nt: TGTGCCAGCAGCTTAGGGGTAACCGGAAACACCATATATTTT
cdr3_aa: CASSLGVTGNTIYF

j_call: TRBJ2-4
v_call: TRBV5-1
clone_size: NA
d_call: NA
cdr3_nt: TGCGCCAGCAGCTTGGGAAACATTCAGTACTTC
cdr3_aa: CASSLGNIQYF

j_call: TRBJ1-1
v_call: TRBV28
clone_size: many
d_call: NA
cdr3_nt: TGTGCCAGCAGTTTTAGGGTTCCCCCTGAAGCTTTCTTT
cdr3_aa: CASSFRVPPEAFF

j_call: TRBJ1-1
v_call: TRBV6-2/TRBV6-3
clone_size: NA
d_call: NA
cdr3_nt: TGTGCCAGCAGAGGGGTTACCACTGAAGCTTTCTTT
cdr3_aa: CASRGVTTEAFF

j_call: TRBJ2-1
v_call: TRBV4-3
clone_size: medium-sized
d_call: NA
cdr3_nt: TGCGCCAGCAGCCAAGATCTCAGGGGCTCCTACAATGAGCAGTTCTTC
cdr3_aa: CASSQDLRGSYNEQFF

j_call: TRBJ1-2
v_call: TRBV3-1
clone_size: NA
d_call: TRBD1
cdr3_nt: TGTGCCAGCAGCCTTTTCTTCGGACAGGGCGGCAACTATGGCTACACCTTC
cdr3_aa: CASSLFFGQGGNYGYTF

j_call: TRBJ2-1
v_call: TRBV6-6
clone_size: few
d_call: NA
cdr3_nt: TGTGCCAGCAGTTACGCCGGAGGAGTTGAGCAGTTCTTC
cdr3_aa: CASSYAGGVEQFF

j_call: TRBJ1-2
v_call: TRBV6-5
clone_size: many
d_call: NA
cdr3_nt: TGTGCCAGCAGTTACATCGGGGCGGGTGGAGGCTACACCTTC
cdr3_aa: CASSYIGAGGGYTF

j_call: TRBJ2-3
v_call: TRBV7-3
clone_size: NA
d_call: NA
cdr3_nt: TGTGCCAGCAGCTTAATAGGGGGGGCTTACACAGATACGCAGTATTTT
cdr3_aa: CASSLIGGAYTDTQYF

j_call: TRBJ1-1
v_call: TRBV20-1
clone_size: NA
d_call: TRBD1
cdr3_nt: TGCAGTGCTAGAGTATGGGGACAGGGCCGCCGGCGGGACACTGAAGCTTTCTTT
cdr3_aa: CSARVWGQGRRRDTEAFF

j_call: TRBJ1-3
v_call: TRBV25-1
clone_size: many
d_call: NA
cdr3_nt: TGTGCCAGCGGGGAAATAGGCTCTGGAAACACCATATATTTT
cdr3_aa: CASGEIGSGNTIYF

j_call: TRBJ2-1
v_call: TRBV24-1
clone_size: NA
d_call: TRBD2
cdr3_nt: TGTGCCACCTCTGGGACTAGCGGTAATGAGCAGTTCTTC
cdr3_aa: CATSGTSGNEQFF

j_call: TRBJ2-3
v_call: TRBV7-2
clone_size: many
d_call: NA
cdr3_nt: TGTGCCAGCAGCTTATATTCAGATACGCAGTATTTT
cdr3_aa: CASSLYSDTQYF

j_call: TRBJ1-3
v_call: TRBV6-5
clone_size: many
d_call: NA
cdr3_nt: TGTGCCAGCAGCGCTAGCTCTGGAAACACCATATATTTT
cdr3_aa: CASSASSGNTIYF

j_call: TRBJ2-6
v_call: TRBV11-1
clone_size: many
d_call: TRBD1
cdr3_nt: TGTGCCAGCAGCTTCGGACAGGCAGACTCTGGGGCCAACGTCCTGACTTTC
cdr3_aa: CASSFGQADSGANVLTF

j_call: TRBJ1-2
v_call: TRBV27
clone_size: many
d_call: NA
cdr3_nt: TGTGCCAGCAGTTCCCACGCGGGTTCCTATGGCTACACCTTC
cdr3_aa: CASSSHAGSYGYTF

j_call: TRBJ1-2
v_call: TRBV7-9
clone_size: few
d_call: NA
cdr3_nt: TGTGCCAGCAGCTTCGGGGGAACTAACTATGGCTACACCTTC
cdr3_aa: CASSFGGTNYGYTF

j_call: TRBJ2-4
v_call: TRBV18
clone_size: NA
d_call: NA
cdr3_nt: TGTGCCAGCTCACCAATAACTACCCTAGCCAAAAACATTCAGTACTTC
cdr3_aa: CASSPITTLAKNIQYF

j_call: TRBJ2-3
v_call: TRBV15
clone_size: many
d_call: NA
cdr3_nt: TGTGCCACCAGCAGGCCTTCCGGCCTAGCCGGCACAGATACGCAGTATTTT
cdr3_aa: CATSRPSGLAGTDTQYF

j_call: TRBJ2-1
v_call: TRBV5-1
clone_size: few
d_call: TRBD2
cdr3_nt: TGCGCCAGCAGCTTGCGGACTAGCGGGAGTGATGAGCAGTTCTTC
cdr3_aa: CASSLRTSGSDEQFF

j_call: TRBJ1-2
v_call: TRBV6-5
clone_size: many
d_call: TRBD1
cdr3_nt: TGTGCCAGCAGTCAGGACAGGGGAAGTGGCTACACCTTC
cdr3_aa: CASSQDRGSGYTF

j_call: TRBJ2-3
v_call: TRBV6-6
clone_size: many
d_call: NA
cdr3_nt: TGTGCCAGCAGGACCGCAGGGAATACAGATACGCAGTATTTT
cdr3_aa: CASRTAGNTDTQYF

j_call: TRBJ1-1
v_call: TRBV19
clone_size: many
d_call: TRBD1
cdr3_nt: TGTGCCAGTAGTACGCCGGGACAGGGGAACACTGAAGCTTTCTTT
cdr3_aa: CASSTPGQGNTEAFF

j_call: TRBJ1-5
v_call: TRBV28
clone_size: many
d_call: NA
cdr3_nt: TGTGCCAGCAGTTTTGCGGATTATAGCAATCAGCCCCAGCATTTT
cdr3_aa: CASSFADYSNQPQHF

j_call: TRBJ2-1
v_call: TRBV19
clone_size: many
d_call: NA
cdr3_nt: TGTGCCAGTAGTACAAAAGGCTCTAGCAATGAGCAGTTCTTC
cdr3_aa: CASSTKGSSNEQFF

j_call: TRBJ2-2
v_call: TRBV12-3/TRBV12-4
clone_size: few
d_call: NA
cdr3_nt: TGTGCCAGCAGTTTCTCGAGGGCCTCCTCCGGGGAGCTGTTTTTT
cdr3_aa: CASSFSRASSGELFF

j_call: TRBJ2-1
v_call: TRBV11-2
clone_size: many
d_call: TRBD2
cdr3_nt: TGTGCCAGCAGCGCCCCTAGCGGGAGTTGGTTTAGAAACAATGAGCAGTTCTTC
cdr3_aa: CASSAPSGSWFRNNEQFF

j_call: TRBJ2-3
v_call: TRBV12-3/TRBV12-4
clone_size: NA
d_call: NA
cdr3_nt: TGTGCCAGCAGTCCGCCTCGGCTCACAGATACGCAGTATTTT
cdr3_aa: CASSPPRLTDTQYF

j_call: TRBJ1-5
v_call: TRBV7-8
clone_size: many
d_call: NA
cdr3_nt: TGTGCCAGCAGCTTACGTCGCAGGGATCAGCCCCAGCATTTT
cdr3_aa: CASSLRRRDQPQHF

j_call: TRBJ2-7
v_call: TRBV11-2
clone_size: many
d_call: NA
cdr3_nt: TGTGCCAGCAGCTTATGGGCCTCCCAAGACGAGCAGTACTTC
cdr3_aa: CASSLWASQDEQYF

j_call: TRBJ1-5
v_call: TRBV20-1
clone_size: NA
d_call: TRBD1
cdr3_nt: TGCAGTGCTAGACTCCAGGGGGCGCTTAATCAGCCCCAGCATTTT
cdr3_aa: CSARLQGALNQPQHF

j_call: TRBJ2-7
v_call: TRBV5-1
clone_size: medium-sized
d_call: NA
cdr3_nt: TGCGCCAGCAGCGATATAAACACATCCTACGAGCAGTACTTC
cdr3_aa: CASSDINTSYEQYF

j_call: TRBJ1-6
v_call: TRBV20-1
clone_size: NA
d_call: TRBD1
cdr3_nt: TGCAGTGCTGGGACTCCGGGACAGGGGGCTTCACCCCTCCACTTT
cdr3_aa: CSAGTPGQGASPLHF

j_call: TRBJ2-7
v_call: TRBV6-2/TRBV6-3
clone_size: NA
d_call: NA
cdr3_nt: TGTGCCAGCCACGATCCGATTAACGAGCAGTACTTC
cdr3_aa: CASHDPINEQYF

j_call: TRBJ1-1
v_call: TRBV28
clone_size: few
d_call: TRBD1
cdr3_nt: TGTGCCAGCACTTTGTCCGGGACAGGGAACACTGAAGCTTTCTTT
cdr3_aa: CASTLSGTGNTEAFF

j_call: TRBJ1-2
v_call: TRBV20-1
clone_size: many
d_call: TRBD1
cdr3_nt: TGCAGTGCTAGAGATTACGGACAGGGGGCTGGCTACACCTTC
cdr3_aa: CSARDYGQGAGYTF

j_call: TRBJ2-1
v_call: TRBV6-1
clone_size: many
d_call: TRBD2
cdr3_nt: TGTGCCAGCATCCCCACTAGCGGTGATTGGAATGAGCAGTTCTTC
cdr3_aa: CASIPTSGDWNEQFF

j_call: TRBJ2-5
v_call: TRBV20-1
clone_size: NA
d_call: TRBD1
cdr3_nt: TGCAGTGCTAGAGAACAGGGGCCGGAGACCCAGTACTTC
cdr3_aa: CSAREQGPETQYF

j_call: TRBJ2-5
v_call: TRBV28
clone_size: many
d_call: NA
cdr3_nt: TGTGCCAGCAGCTCCCTAAGCGGCACTACAGAGACCCAGTACTTC
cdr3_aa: CASSSLSGTTETQYF

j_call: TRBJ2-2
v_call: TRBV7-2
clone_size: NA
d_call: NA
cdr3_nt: TGTGCCAGCAGTCGCGGAGATCACACCGGGGAGCTGTTTTTT
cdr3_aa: CASSRGDHTGELFF

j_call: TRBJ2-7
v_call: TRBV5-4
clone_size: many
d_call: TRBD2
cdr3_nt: TGTGCCAGCAGCGTGAAGAGCGGGAGTTTCGAGCAGTACTTC
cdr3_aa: CASSVKSGSFEQYF

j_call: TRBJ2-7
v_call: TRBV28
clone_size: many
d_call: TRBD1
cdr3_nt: TGTGCCAGCAGTTTCATCAGGAAGGGGGCGAACGAGCAGTACTTC
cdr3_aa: CASSFIRKGANEQYF

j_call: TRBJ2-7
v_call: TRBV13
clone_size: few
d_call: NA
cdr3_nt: TGTGCCAGCAGCTTACGGGGGAATTACGAGCAGTACTTC
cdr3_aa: CASSLRGNYEQYF

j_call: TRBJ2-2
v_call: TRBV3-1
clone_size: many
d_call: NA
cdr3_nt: TGTGCCAGCAGGAACAGAGGGCAACTAGCCATCGGGGAGCTGTTTTTT
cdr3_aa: CASRNRGQLAIGELFF

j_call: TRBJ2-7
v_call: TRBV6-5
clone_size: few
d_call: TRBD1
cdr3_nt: TGTGCCAGCAGTAAGGGACAGGGAGCGGACGAGCAGTACTTC
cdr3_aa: CASSKGQGADEQYF

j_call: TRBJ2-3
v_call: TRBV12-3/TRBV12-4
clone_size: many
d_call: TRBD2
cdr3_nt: TGTGCCAGCAGCTCCCGGGGGGGGAGCACAGATACGCAGTATTTT
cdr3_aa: CASSSRGGSTDTQYF